This T cell receptor beta chain was profiled in a study of blood T cell repertoires in COVID-19. Overall study: The samples span acute and convalescent COVID-19 from the United States, Italy and Spain. T cells, B-cell-depleted T cells, or PBMCs provided the cDNA or gDNA that served as material.

This clone was seen ten or more times. Seattle participants joined during active infection and were tracked over time. Assay used: immunoSEQ multiplex PCR; TCRdb lists only in-frame clones, some missing. The sample lists hundreds of thousands of clones, over 80% occurring once. CDR1 and CDR2 from the germline V gene are SGHNT and YYREEE (reference sequence). Trimming shortened V by 4 bases and J by 8 bases, and 16 bases separated the two germline ends. This CDR3 has 15 residues. The source of this sequence is a woman aged 25 to 39 with COVID-19, enrolled during active disease. Sequences were obtained from peripheral blood. The chain combines TRBV5-4 with TRBJ1-6; D may be TRBD1 (5 bases). The CDR3 here is CASSGGTPGDSPLHF. In nucleotides, the CDR3 is TGTGCCAGCAGCGGCGGGACTCCCGGGGATTCACCCCTCCACTTT.